The 5 T cell receptor beta chains presented below share a single source sample, sequenced in a study of blood T cell repertoires in COVID-19. TCRdb keeps only in-frame clones here, not all; method: immunoSEQ multiplex PCR. The sample includes about half a million clones, approximately 83% seen only once; the top ten take 3% to 4%. The sequencing input was peripheral blood. The receptors derive from a human donor in a cohort sampled during active COVID-19.

The V call is TRBV5-4, the J call TRBJ1-2; the match to TRBD1 covers 10 bases. V lost 4 bases, J lost 2 bases, and 5 bases stayed unmatched. Per germline, CDR1 SGHNT and CDR2 YYREEE (reference sequence). The CDR3 totals 15 residues. The CDR3 coding sequence is TGTGCCAGCAGCCATCCGGGACAGGGGAACTATGGCTACACCTTC. Amino acids: CASSHPGQGNYGYTF.

This clone was recorded a few times. CDR3 in DNA: TGTGCCAGCAGAATTAGCGGGAGAAGTCAAGATACGCAGTATTTT. Translating gives CASRISGRSQDTQYF. The chain is built from TRBV11-1 and TRBJ2-3, with 9 bases fitting TRBD2. CDR3 length: 15 amino acids. V lost 6 bases to trimming and J lost 5 bases; unmatched junction nucleotides: 9. CDR1 is SGHAT, CDR2 FQDESV, per germline (reference sequence).

The J gene is TRBJ2-5, the V gene TRBV7-3; D is unresolved. V lost 2 bases to trimming and J lost 5 bases, with 15 bases between them. Per the germline V gene, CDR1 is SGHTA and CDR2 is FQGTGA. CDR3 length equals 15 residues. The CDR3 bases are TGTGCCAGCAGCTTAGGAGTTGGAGAAAGGGAGACCCAGTACTTC. This sequence encodes CASSLGVGERETQYF.

J is TRBJ2-7 and V is TRBV6-5; D is ambiguous. Germline-derived CDR1 and CDR2 are MNHEY and SVGAGI. V was clipped by 2 bases and J by 6 bases, with 14 bases between them. The CDR3 has 14 residues. The CDR3 DNA follows: TGTGCCAGCAGTTACCCTTCCGGGTTAGGCGAGCAGTACTTC. This gives the protein CASSYPSGLGEQYF.

The chain is built from TRBV19 and TRBJ1-4, with 7 bases lining up with TRBD1. Germline CDR1 reads LNHDA; CDR2 reads SQIVND (reference sequence). This CDR3 comprises 13 residues. J gave up 7 bases and V 8 bases, and 7 bases lay outside the gene matches. The CDR3: CASRDRASEKLFF. CDR3 sequence (DNA): TGTGCCAGTCGCGACAGGGCCTCTGAAAAACTGTTTTTT.